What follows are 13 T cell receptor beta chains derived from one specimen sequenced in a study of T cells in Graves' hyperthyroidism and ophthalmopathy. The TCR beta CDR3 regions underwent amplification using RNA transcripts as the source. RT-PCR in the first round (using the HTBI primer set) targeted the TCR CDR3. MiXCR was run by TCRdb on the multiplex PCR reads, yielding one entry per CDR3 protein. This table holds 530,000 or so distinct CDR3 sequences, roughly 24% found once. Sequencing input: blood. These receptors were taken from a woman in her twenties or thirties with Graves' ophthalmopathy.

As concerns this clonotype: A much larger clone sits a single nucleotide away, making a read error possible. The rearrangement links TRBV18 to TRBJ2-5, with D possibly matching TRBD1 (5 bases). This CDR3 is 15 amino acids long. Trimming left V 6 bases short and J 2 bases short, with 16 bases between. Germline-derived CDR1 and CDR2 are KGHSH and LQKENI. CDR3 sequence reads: CASSSQDRRQETQYF. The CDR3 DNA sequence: TGTGCCAGCTCCTCACAGGATCGCCGTCAAGAGACCCAGTACTTC.

CDR3 coding DNA: TGTGCCAGCAGCTTGCCCGGTCGTAAAGATACGCAGTATTTT. This translates into CASSLPGRKDTQYF. The chain links TRBV5-4 to TRBJ2-3, with D unresolved. CDR3 length: 14 residues. Trimming took 1 base from V and 5 from J, leaving 11 bases between them. In germline, CDR1 is SGHNT, CDR2 YYREEE (reference sequence).

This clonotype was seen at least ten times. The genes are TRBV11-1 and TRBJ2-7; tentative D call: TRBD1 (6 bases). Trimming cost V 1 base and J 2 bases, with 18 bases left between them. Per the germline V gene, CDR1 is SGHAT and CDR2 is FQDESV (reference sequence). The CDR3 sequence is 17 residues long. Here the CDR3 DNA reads TGTGCCAGCAGCTTAGTCCCGGACAGTGGGGAGCCCTACGAGCAGTACTTC. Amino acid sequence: CASSLVPDSGEPYEQYF.

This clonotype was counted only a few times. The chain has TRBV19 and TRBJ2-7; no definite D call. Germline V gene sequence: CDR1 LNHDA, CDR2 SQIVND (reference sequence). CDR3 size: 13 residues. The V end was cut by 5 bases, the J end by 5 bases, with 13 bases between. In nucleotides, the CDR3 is TGTGCCAGTAGTCTGGGATGGGGTGACGAGCAGTACTTC. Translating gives CASSLGWGDEQYF.

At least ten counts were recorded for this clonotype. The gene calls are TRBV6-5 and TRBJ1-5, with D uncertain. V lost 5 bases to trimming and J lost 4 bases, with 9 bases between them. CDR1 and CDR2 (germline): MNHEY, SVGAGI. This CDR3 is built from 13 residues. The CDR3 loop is CASSPTANQPQHF. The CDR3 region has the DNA TGTGCCAGCAGTCCAACAGCGAATCAGCCCCAGCATTTT.

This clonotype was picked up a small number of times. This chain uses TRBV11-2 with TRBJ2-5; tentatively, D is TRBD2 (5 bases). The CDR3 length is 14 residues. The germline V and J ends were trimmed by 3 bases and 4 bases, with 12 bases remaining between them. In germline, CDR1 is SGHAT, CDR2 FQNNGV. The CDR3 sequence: CASSFDGRGETQYF. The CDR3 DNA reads TGTGCCAGCAGCTTCGACGGCCGGGGAGAGACCCAGTACTTC.

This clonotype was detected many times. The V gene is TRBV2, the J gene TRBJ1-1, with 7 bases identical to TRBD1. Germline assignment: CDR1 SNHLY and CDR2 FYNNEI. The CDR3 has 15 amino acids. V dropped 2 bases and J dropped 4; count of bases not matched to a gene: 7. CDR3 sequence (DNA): TGTGCCAGCAGTGAACCGGGACAGAGGGTCACTGAAGCTTTCTTT. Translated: CASSEPGQRVTEAFF.

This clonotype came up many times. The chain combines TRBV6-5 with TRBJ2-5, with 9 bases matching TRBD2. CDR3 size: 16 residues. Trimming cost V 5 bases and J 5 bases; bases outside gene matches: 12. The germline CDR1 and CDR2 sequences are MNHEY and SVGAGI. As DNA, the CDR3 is TGTGCCAGCAGTCCTAGGGGGAGCGGGGGGCGGGAGACCCAGTACTTC. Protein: CASSPRGSGGRETQYF.

DNA of the CDR3: TGTGCTAGTCAGGGGGCTATGAATCAGCCCCAGCATTTT. Translating it yields CASQGAMNQPQHF. The chain combines TRBV12-5 with TRBJ1-5, with TRBD1 matching 8 bases. The CDR3 has 13 amino acids. Germline V CDR1 and CDR2: LGHNT, FRNRAP. J lost 4 bases, V lost 8 bases, and 4 bases had no gene match.

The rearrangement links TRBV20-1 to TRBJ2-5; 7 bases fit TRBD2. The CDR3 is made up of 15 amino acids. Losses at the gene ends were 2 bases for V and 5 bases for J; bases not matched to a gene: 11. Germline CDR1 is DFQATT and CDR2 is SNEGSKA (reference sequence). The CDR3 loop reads CSARPSRGGGETQYF. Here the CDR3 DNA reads TGCAGTGCTAGACCATCGCGCGGGGGAGGGGAGACCCAGTACTTC.

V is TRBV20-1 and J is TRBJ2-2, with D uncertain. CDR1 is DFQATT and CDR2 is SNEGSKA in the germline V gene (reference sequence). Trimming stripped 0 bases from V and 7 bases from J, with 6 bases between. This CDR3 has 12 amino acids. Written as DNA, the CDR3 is TGCAGTGCTAGAGAAGGGAACGGGGAGCTGTTTTTT. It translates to CSAREGNGELFF.

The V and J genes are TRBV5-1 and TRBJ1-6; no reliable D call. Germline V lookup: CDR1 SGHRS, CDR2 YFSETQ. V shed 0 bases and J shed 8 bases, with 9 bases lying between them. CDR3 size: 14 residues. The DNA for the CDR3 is TGCGCCAGCAGCTTGGCGTCAGGTGATTCACCCCTCCACTTT. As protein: CASSLASGDSPLHF.

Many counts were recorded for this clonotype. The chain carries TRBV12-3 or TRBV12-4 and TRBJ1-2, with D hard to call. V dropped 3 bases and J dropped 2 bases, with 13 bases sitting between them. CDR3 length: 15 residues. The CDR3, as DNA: TGTGCCAGCAGTTTGGGTAGGGCCCCAAACTATGGCTACACCTTC. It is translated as CASSLGRAPNYGYTF.